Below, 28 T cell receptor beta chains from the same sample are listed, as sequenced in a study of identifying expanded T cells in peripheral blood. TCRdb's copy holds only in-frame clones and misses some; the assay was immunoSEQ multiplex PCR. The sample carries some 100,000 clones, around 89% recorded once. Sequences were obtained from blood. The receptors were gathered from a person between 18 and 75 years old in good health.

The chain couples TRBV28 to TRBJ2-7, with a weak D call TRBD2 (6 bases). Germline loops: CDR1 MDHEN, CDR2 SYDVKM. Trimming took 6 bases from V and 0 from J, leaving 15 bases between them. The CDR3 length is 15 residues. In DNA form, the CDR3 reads TGTGCCAGCAGCGCCGGGACTCCACCCTCCTACGAGCAGTACTTC. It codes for CASSAGTPPSYEQYF.

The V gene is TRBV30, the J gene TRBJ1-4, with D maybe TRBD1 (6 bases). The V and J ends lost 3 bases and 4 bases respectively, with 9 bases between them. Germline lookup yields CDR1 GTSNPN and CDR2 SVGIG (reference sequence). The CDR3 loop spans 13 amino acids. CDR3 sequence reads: CAWRRGFNEKLFF. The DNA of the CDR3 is TGTGCCTGGAGGAGGGGGTTTAATGAAAAACTGTTTTTT.

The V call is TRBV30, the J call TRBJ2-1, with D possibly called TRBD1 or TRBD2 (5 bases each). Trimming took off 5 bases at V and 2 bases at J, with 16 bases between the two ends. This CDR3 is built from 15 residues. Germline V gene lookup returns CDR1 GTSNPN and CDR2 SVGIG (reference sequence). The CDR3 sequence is CAWYSGTTAYNEQFF. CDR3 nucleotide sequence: TGTGCCTGGTACTCCGGGACCACGGCCTACAATGAGCAGTTCTTC.

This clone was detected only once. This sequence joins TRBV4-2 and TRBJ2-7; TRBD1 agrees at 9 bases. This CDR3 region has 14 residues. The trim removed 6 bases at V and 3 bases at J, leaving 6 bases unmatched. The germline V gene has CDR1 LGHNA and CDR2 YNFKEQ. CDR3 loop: CASRGETGGYEQYF. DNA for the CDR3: TGTGCCAGCAGGGGAGAGACAGGGGGCTACGAGCAGTACTTC.

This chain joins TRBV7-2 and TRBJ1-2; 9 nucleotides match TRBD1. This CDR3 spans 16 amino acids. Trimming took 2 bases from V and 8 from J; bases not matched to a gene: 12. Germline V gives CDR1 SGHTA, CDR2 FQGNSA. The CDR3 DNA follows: TGTGCCAGCAGCTTAAACACAGGGGGCACCCACTGGGGCTACACCTTC. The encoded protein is CASSLNTGGTHWGYTF.

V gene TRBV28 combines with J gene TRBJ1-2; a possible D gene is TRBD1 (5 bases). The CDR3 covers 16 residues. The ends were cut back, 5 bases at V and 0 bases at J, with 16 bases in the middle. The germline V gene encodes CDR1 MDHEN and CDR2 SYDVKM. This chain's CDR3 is CASSLQQVLANYGYTF. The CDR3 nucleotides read TGTGCCAGCAGTCTCCAACAGGTCCTAGCTAACTATGGCTACACCTTC.

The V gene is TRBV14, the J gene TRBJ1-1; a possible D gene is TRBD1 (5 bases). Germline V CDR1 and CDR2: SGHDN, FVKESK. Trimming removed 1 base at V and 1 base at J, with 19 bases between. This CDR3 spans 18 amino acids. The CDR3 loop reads CASSQGRYSGRRNTEAFF. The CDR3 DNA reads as TGTGCCAGCAGCCAAGGGAGGTATTCGGGACGGCGGAACACTGAAGCTTTCTTT. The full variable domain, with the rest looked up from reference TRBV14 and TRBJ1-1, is EAGVTQFPSHSVIEKGQTVTLRCDPISGHDNLYWYRRVMGKEIKFLLHFVKESKQDESGMPNNRFLAERTGGTYSTLKVQPAELEDSGVYFCASSQGRYSGRRNTEAFFGQGTRLTVV.

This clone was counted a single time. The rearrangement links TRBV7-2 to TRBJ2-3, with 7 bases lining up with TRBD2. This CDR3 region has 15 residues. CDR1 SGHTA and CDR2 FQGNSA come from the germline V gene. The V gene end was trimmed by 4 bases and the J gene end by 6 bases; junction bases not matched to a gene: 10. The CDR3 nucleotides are TGTGCCAGCAGCTGGGGGGGTAGGGAGGTGGATACGCAGTATTTT. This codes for CASSWGGREVDTQYF.

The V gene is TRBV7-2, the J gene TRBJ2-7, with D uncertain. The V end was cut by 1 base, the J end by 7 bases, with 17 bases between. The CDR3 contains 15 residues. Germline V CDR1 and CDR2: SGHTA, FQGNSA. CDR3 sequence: CASSLVVGSLEEQYF. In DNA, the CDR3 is TGTGCCAGCAGCTTAGTAGTGGGGTCTCTCGAGGAGCAGTACTTC.

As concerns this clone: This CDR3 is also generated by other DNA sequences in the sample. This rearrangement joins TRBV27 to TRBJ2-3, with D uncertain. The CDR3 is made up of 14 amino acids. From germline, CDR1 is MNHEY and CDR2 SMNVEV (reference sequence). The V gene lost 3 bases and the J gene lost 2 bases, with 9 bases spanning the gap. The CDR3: CASSLSASTDTQYF. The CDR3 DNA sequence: TGTGCCAGCAGTTTGTCGGCTTCCACAGATACGCAGTATTTT.

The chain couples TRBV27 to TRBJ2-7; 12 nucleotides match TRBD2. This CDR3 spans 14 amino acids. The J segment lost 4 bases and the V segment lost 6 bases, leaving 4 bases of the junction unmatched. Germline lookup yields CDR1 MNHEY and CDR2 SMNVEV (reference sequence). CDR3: CASRTSGSPYEQYF. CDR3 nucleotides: TGTGCCAGCAGGACTAGCGGGAGTCCATACGAGCAGTACTTC.

CDR3 sequence: CASSLGDDGYTF. The CDR3 DNA sequence: TGTGCCAGCAGCTTAGGCGACGACGGCTACACCTTC. The chain uses TRBV7-9 and TRBJ1-2; D gene unclear. The V gene lost 1 base and the J gene lost 8 bases, with 8 bases spanning the gap. This CDR3 region has 12 residues. Germline lookup yields CDR1 SEHNR and CDR2 FQNEAQ (reference sequence).

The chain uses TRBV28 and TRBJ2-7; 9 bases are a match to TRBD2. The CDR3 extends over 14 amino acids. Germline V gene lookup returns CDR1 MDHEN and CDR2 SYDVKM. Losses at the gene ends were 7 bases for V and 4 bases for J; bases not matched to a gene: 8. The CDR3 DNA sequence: TGTGCCAGCACCCTGACTAGCGGACGATACGAGCAGTACTTC. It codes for CASTLTSGRYEQYF.

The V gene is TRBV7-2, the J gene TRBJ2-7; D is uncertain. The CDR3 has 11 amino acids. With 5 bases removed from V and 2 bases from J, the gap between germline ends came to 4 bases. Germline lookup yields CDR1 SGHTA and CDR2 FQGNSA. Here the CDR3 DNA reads TGTGCCAGCAGCGGACCCTACGAGCAGTACTTC. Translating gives CASSGPYEQYF.

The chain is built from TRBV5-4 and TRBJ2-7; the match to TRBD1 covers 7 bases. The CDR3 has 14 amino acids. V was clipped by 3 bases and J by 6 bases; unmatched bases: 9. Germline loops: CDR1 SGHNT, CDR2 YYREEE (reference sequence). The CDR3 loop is CASSSGTALIEQYF. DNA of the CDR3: TGTGCCAGCAGCTCCGGGACAGCCCTCATCGAGCAGTACTTC.

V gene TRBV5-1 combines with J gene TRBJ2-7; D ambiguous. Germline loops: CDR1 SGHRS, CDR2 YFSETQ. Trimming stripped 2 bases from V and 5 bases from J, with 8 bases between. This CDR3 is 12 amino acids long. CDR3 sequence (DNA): TGCGCCAGCAGCTTTGGGGTGCACGAGCAGTACTTC. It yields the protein CASSFGVHEQYF.

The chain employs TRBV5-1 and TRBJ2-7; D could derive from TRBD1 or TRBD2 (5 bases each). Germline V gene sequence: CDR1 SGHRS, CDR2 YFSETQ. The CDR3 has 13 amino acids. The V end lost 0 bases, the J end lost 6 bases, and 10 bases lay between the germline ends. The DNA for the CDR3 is TGCGCCAGCAGCTTGGAGGGGACCCGCGAGCAGTACTTC. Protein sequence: CASSLEGTREQYF.

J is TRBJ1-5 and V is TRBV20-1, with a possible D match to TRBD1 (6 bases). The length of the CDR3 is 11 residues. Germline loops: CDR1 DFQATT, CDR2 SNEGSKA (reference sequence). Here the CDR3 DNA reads TGCGCCGGGGGCTTCGATCAGCCCCAGCATTTT. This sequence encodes CAGGFDQPQHF.

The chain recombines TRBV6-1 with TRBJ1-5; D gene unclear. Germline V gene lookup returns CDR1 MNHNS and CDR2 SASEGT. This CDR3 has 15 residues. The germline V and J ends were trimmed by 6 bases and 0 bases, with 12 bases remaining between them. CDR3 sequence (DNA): TGTGCCAGCAGGCTGGGCCCAGATAGCAATCAGCCCCAGCATTTT. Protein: CASRLGPDSNQPQHF.

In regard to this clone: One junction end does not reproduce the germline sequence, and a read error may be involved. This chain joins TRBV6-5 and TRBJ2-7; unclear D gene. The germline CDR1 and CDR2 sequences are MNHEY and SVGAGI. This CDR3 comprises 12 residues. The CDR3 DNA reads TGTGCCAGCAAAAGCCCCTCCGACGAGCAGTACTTC. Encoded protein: CASKSPSDEQYF.

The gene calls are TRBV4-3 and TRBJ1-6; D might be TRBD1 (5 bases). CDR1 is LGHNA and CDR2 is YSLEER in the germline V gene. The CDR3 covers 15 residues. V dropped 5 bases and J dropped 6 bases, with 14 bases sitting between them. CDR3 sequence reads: CASSGGTQGNSPLHF. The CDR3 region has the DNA TGCGCCAGCAGCGGCGGGACTCAGGGTAATTCACCCCTCCACTTT.

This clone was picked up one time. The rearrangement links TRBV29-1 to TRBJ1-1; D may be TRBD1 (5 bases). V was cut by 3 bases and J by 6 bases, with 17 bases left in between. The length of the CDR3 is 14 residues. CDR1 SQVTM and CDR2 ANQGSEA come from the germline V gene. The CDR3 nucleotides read TGCAGCGTTGAGCCCGGGGCCCTATACTCTGAAGCTTTCTTT. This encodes CSVEPGALYSEAFF.

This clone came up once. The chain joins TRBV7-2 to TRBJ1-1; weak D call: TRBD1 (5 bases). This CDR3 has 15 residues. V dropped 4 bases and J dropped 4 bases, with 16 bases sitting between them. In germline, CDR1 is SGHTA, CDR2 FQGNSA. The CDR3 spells CASSSWGGRVTEAFF. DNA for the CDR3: TGTGCCAGCAGCTCCTGGGGGGGTCGGGTCACTGAAGCTTTCTTT.

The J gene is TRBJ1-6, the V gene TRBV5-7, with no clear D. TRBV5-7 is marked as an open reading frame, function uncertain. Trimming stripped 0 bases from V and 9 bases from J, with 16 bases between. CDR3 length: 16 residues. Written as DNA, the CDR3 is TGTGCCAGCAGCTTGGCCCCTCGAGGGTTGGGTTCACCCCTCCACTTT. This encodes CASSLAPRGLGSPLHF.

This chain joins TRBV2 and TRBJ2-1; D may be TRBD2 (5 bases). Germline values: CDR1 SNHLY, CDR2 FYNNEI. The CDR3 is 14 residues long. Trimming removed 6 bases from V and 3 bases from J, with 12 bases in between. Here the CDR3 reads CASSVSRGYNEQFF. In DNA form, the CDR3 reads TGTGCCAGCAGCGTCTCCCGGGGCTACAATGAGCAGTTCTTC.

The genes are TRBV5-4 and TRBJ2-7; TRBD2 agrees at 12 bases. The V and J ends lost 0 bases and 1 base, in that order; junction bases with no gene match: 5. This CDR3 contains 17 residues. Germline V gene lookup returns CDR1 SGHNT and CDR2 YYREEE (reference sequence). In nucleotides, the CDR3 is TGTGCCAGCAGCTTGGGCGCCGGGACTAGCGGGTCCTACGAGCAGTACTTC. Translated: CASSLGAGTSGSYEQYF.

The CDR3 protein is CATARDLNSPLHF. The CDR3 DNA reads as TGTGCCACTGCCCGGGACCTAAATTCACCCCTCCACTTT. The V call is TRBV15, the J call TRBJ1-6; TRBD1 is a possible D gene (5 bases). Per germline, CDR1 LNHNV and CDR2 YYDKDF (reference sequence). This CDR3 spans 13 amino acids. The V end lost 9 bases, the J end lost 7 bases, and 13 bases lay between the germline ends.

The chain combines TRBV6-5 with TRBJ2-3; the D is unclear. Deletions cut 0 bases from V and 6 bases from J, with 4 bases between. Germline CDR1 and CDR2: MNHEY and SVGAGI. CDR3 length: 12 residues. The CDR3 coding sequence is TGTGCCAGCAGTTACTCGCCCGATACGCAGTATTTT. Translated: CASSYSPDTQYF.